This TCR beta chain was identified in a study of blood T cell repertoires in COVID-19. Background on the study: Sites across the United States, Italy and Spain contributed samples from acute and convalescent COVID-19. T cells, B-cell-depleted T cells, or PBMCs supplied cDNA or gDNA.

Original data processing: Counts of nucleated cells, estimated from reference gene primer amplification, were obtained. Clones were read by immunoSEQ multiplex PCR, and TCRdb kept only the in-frame ones, dropping some. That table furnishes V, J and clone size, whereas the DNA furnished D and trimming. The profile shows approximately 61,000 clones, around four fifths of them singletons. The V end lost 2 bases, the J end lost 4 bases, and 14 bases lay between the germline ends. CDR1 MNHNS and CDR2 SASEGT come from the germline V gene. This CDR3 is 15 amino acids long. The clonotype was recovered from a man between 65 and 85 years old with acute or convalescent COVID-19. Sequenced material: peripheral blood. This chain connects TRBV6-1 to TRBJ1-1, with D possibly matching TRBD1 (5 bases). This chain's CDR3 is CASSEKGVTGTEAFF. CDR3 coding DNA: TGTGCCAGCAGTGAAAAAGGGGTAACGGGCACTGAAGCTTTCTTT.